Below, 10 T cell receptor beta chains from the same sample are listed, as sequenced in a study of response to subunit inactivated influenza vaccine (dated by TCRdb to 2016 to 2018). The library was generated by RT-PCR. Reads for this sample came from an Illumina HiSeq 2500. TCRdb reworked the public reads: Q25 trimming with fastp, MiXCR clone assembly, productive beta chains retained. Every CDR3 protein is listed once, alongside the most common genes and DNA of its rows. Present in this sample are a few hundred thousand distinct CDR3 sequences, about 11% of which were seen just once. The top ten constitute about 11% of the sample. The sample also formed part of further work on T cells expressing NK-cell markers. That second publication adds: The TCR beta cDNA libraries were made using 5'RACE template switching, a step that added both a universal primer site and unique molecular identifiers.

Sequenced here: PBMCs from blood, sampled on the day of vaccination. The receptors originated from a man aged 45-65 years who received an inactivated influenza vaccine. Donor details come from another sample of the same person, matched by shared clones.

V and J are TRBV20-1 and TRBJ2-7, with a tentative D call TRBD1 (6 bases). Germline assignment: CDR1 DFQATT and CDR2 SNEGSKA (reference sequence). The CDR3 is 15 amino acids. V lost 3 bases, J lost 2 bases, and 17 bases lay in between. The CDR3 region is CSARRGDMATYEQYF. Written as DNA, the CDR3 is TGCAGTGCTAGGAGAGGGGACATGGCGACCTACGAGCAGTACTTC.

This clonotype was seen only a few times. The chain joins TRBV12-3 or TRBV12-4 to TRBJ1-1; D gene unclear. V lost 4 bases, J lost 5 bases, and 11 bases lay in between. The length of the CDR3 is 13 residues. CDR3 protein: CASSSTSRTEAFF. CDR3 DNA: TGTGCCAGCAGTTCCACTTCTAGGACTGAAGCTTTCTTT.

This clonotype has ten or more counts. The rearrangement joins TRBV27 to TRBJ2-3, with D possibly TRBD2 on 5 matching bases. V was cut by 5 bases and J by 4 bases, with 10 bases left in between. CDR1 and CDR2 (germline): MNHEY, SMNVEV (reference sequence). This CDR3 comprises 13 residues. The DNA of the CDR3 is TGTGCCAGCAGTAGCGGAGCGCCAGATACGCAGTATTTT. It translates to CASSSGAPDTQYF.

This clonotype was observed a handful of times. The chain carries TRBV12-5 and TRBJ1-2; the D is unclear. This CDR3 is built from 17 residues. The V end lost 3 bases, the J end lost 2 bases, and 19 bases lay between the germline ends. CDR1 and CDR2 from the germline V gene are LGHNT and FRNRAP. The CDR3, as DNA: TGTGCTAGTGGTTTTCCGCTACGAGGGAGCGCAAACTATGGCTACACCTTC. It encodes CASGFPLRGSANYGYTF.

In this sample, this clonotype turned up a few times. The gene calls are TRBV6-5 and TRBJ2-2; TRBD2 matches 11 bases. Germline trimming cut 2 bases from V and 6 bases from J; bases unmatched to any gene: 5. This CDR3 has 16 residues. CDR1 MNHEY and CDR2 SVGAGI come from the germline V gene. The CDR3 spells CASSYGSGRAAGELFF. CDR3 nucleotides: TGTGCCAGCAGTTACGGTAGCGGGAGGGCCGCCGGGGAGCTGTTTTTT.

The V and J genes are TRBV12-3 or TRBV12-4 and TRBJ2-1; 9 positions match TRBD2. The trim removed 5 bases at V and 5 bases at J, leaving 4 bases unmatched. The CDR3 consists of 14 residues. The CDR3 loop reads CASSPGLANNEQFF. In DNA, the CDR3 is TGTGCCAGCAGTCCGGGACTAGCTAACAATGAGCAGTTCTTC.

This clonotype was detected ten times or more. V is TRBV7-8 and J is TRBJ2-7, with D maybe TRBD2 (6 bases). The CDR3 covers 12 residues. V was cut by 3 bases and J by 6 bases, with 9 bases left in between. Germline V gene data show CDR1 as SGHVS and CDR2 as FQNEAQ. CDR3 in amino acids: CASSFGGAEQYF. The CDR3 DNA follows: TGTGCCAGCAGCTTTGGAGGGGCCGAGCAGTACTTC.

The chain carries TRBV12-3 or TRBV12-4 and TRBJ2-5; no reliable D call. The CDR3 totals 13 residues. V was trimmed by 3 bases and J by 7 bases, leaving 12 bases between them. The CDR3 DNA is TGTGCCAGCAGTTTGAACCTCGTGGGGACCCAGTACTTC. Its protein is CASSLNLVGTQYF.

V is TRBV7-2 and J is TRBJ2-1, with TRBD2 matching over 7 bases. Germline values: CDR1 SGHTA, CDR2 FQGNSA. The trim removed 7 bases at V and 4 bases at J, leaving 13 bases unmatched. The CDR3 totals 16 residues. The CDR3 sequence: CASKPTLAGDYNEQFF. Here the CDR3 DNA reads TGTGCCAGCAAACCCACCTTGGCGGGGGATTACAATGAGCAGTTCTTC. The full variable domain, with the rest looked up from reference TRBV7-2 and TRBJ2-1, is GAGVSQSPSNKVTEKGKDVELRCDPISGHTALYWYRQSLGQGLEFLIYFQGNSAPDKSGLPSDRFSAERTGGSVSTLTIQRTQQEDSAVYLCASKPTLAGDYNEQFFGPGTRLTVL.

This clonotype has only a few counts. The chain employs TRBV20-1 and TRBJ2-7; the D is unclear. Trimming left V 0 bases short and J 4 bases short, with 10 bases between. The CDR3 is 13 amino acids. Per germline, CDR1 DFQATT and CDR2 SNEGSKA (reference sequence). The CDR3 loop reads CSAREPLVYEQYF. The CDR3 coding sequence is TGCAGTGCTAGAGAACCCCTGGTTTACGAGCAGTACTTC.